Presented here are 20 T cell receptor beta chains from one specimen sequenced in a study of T cells in Graves' hyperthyroidism and ophthalmopathy (dated by TCRdb to about 2019). The protocol used for the library was multiplex PCR. Instrument on record: Illumina HiSeq 2000. The TCR beta CDR3 regions were amplified from RNA transcripts. The TCR CDR3 was subjected to a first round of RT-PCR using the HTBI primer set and the Qiagen OneStep RT-PCR kit. TCRdb redid the processing of the public reads, applying fastp at Q25 and MiXCR, and retained in-frame beta chains. Each CDR3 protein gets just one entry, which takes the most common genes and DNA from the rows behind it. The sample has 500,000 to 750,000 distinct CDR3 sequences on record, about half of them singletons. The ten largest clonotypes hold about 7.8% of the sample. Sequencing used peripheral blood or thyroid tissue (not recorded which). Source of these receptors: a woman aged 18-35 years with Graves' hyperthyroidism.

CDR3 DNA sequence: TGTGCCAGCAGCGTACAGGGAAGCAATCAGCCCCAGCATTTT. Protein: CASSVQGSNQPQHF. The chain combines TRBV13 with TRBJ1-5; TRBD1 might be the D (6 bases). Germline V lookup: CDR1 PRHDT, CDR2 FYEKMQ (reference sequence). CDR3 size: 14 residues. V was cut by 5 bases and J by 1 base, with 9 bases left in between.

The V gene is TRBV7-3, the J gene TRBJ1-5, with no clear D. Germline assignment: CDR1 SGHTA and CDR2 FQGTGA. The length of the CDR3 is 15 residues. V was clipped by 2 bases and J by 0 bases, with 8 bases between them. As DNA, the CDR3 is TGTGCCAGCAGCTTAGATTCCGGTAGCAATCAGCCCCAGCATTTT. It yields the protein CASSLDSGSNQPQHF.

This clonotype was seen at least ten times. This rearrangement joins TRBV10-3 to TRBJ1-2; D perhaps matches TRBD1 (6 bases). V lost 11 bases to trimming and J lost 5 bases, with 24 bases between them. The CDR3 extends over 15 amino acids. From germline, CDR1 is ENHRY and CDR2 SYGVKD. Written as DNA, the CDR3 is TGTGCCGCCGAGGGGACAAGGTTTCCGTCTTATGGCTACACCTTC. Translation: CAAEGTRFPSYGYTF.

V is TRBV7-9 and J is TRBJ2-3, with 7 positions matching TRBD2. Germline V lookup: CDR1 SEHNR, CDR2 FQNEAQ (reference sequence). The CDR3 length is 15 residues. Trimming took 5 bases from V and 6 from J; bases not matched to a gene: 11. The CDR3 coding sequence is TGTGCCAGCAGCCCCTCTGGGGGGGATCGCGATACGCAGTATTTT. Its protein product is CASSPSGGDRDTQYF. Drawing the rest from reference TRBV7-9 and TRBJ2-3, the complete variable domain is DTGVSQNPRHKITKRGQNVTFRCDPISEHNRLYWYRQTLGQGPEFLTYFQNEAQLEKSRLLSDRFSAERPKGSFSTLEIQRTEQGDSAMYLCASSPSGGDRDTQYFGPGTRLTVL.

This clonotype was counted only a few times. The chain recombines TRBV6-4 with TRBJ2-2; unclear D gene. The germline gives CDR1 MRHNA, CDR2 SNTAGT. The V end lost 6 bases, the J end lost 4 bases, and 12 bases lay between the germline ends. The CDR3 extends over 14 amino acids. The CDR3 region is CASRLDPGTGELFF. The DNA of the CDR3 is TGTGCCAGCAGATTAGACCCGGGCACCGGGGAGCTGTTTTTT.

This clonotype has ten or more counts. The rearrangement uses TRBV4-1 and TRBJ2-7; perhaps TRBD2 as D (5 bases). Germline V lookup: CDR1 MGHRA, CDR2 YSYEKL. CDR3 size: 16 residues. Trimming removed 0 bases at V and 4 bases at J, with 16 bases between. In nucleotides, the CDR3 is TGCGCCAGCAGCCAAGATCTGGGAGTACTGACTTACGAGCAGTACTTC. Translated: CASSQDLGVLTYEQYF.

This clonotype has only a few counts. The chain employs TRBV29-1 and TRBJ2-7; unclear D gene. CDR3 length: 14 residues. V was trimmed by 4 bases and J by 2 bases, leaving 15 bases between them. The germline V gene encodes CDR1 SQVTM and CDR2 ANQGSEA. CDR3 coding DNA: TGCAGCGTTGTTGAGCAGCAGGCCCCCTACGAGCAGTACTTC. Translated: CSVVEQQAPYEQYF.

This clonotype was recorded many times. In nucleotides, the CDR3 is TGTGCCAGTACCCCAGCCAGGTACTATGGCTACACCTTC. Its translation: CASTPARYYGYTF. V is TRBV19 and J is TRBJ1-2; no reliable D call. CDR1 is LNHDA, CDR2 SQIVND, per germline (reference sequence). CDR3 length equals 13 residues. The V end was cut by 7 bases, the J end by 3 bases, with 12 bases between.

This chain links TRBV11-1 with TRBJ1-1; D possibly corresponds to TRBD1 (6 bases). Germline V gene data show CDR1 as SGHAT and CDR2 as FQDESV (reference sequence). There are 17 residues in the CDR3. V was pared by 6 bases and J by 2 bases, with 22 bases between. DNA of the CDR3: TGTGCCAGCAGGTTCGGGGCAACAGGGCGAGTAAACACTGAAGCTTTCTTT. Translation gives CASRFGATGRVNTEAFF.

There are many counts of this clonotype. The rearrangement uses TRBV20-1 and TRBJ2-7; D is unresolved. The germline V gene has CDR1 DFQATT and CDR2 SNEGSKA (reference sequence). V lost 5 bases and J lost 3, with 5 bases in between. The CDR3 extends over 10 amino acids. CDR3 DNA sequence: TGCAGTGCTGGGGACTACGAGCAGTACTTC. This codes for CSAGDYEQYF.

The gene calls are TRBV24-1 and TRBJ1-4; no clear D gene. Trimming stripped 2 bases from V and 7 bases from J, with 13 bases between. The CDR3 is 15 amino acids. Germline lookup yields CDR1 KGHDR and CDR2 SFDVKD. The CDR3 loop reads CATSDSSGGVEKLFF. CDR3 DNA: TGTGCCACCAGTGATTCGTCAGGTGGGGTTGAAAAACTGTTTTTT.

There are many counts of this clonotype. V gene TRBV30 combines with J gene TRBJ1-4; D gene ambiguous. Trimming removed 3 bases at V and 11 bases at J, with 13 bases between. Germline-derived CDR1 and CDR2 are GTSNPN and SVGIG (reference sequence). The CDR3 covers 12 residues. CDR3 DNA: TGTGCCTGGAGAAGCGTTGGATGGAAACTGTTTTTT. Translating it yields CAWRSVGWKLFF.

The chain links TRBV5-5 to TRBJ2-3; D might be TRBD1 (5 bases). The V end was cut by 1 base, the J end by 3 bases, with 12 bases between. CDR1 is SGHKS and CDR2 is YYEKEE in the germline V gene (reference sequence). The CDR3 spans 15 residues. Here the CDR3 DNA reads TGTGCCAGCAGCTTGTGGCAGGGTTTGACAGATACGCAGTATTTT. Translating gives CASSLWQGLTDTQYF. Filled out from reference TRBV5-5 and TRBJ2-3, the complete variable domain reads DAGVTQSPTHLIKTRGQQVTLRCSPISGHKSVSWYQQVLGQGPQFIFQYYEKEERGRGNFPDRFSARQFPNYSSELNVNALLLGDSALYLCASSLWQGLTDTQYFGPGTRLTVL.

V is TRBV10-3 and J is TRBJ2-5, with D perhaps matching TRBD1 or TRBD2 (5 bases each). CDR3 length: 14 residues. Germline CDR1 is ENHRY and CDR2 is SYGVKD. The germline V and J ends were trimmed by 7 bases and 3 bases, with 15 bases remaining between them. The DNA for the CDR3 is TGTGCCATCAAGAAACTAGGGGTGGAAGAGACCCAGTACTTC. This codes for CAIKKLGVEETQYF.

In this sample, this clonotype turned up many times. The chain combines TRBV5-1 with TRBJ1-2; D is unclear. V lost 7 bases to trimming and J lost 8 bases, with 12 bases between them. The CDR3 spans 11 residues. CDR1 and CDR2 (germline): SGHRS, YFSETQ. This chain's CDR3 is CASGHDRGYTF. Here the CDR3 DNA reads TGCGCCAGCGGGCACGATCGAGGCTACACCTTC.

Many counts were recorded for this clonotype. The chain uses TRBV2 and TRBJ1-6; D unresolved. V was cut by 0 bases and J by 14 bases, with 17 bases left in between. CDR1 and CDR2 from the germline V gene are SNHLY and FYNNEI. The CDR3 length is 15 residues. The CDR3 DNA sequence: TGTGCCAGCAGTGAAGCGGGCTCTACTGCGGCGGCCCTCCACTTT. This sequence encodes CASSEAGSTAAALHF.

The sample holds many counts of this clonotype. The chain uses TRBV7-6 and TRBJ2-5; possible D gene TRBD2, 5 bases. The V gene's germline CDR1 is SGHVS and CDR2 FNYEAQ. V gave up 2 bases and J gave up 2 bases, with 12 bases separating them. This CDR3 comprises 15 residues. The DNA of the CDR3 is TGTGCCAGCAGCTTAAGACGGACTCAGCAAGAGACCCAGTACTTC. It codes for CASSLRRTQQETQYF.

V is TRBV6-1 and J is TRBJ1-1; TRBD1 aligns across 9 bases. This CDR3 contains 12 residues. From germline, CDR1 is MNHNS and CDR2 SASEGT. With 5 bases clipped from V and 9 bases from J, the junction kept 4 bases outside the gene matches. Here the CDR3 reads CASSRQGGKAFF. The CDR3, as DNA: TGTGCCAGCAGTAGACAGGGGGGAAAAGCTTTCTTT.

The chain recombines TRBV7-2 with TRBJ1-1; 11 bases are shared with TRBD1. Losses at the gene ends were 6 bases for V and 4 bases for J; bases not matched to a gene: 7. This CDR3 contains 15 residues. Germline CDR1 is SGHTA and CDR2 is FQGNSA. Here the CDR3 DNA reads TGTGCCAGCAGGAGGTCGGGACAGGGGGGCACTGAAGCTTTCTTT. Translated, it gives CASRRSGQGGTEAFF.

J is TRBJ2-7 and V is TRBV29-1; 8 bases agree with TRBD1. Germline lookup yields CDR1 SQVTM and CDR2 ANQGSEA. This CDR3 is 12 amino acids long. V lost 8 bases to trimming and J lost 2 bases; unmatched junction nucleotides: 5. Written as DNA, the CDR3 is TGCAGCTACGGACAGGGAGCCTACGAGCAGTACTTC. Translation gives CSYGQGAYEQYF.